The 16 T cell receptor beta chains below come from one sample, sequenced in a study of regulatory T cells in long-lasting Graves disease. As to time point: newly diagnosed GD, antithyroid drugs for less than 3 months. Construction of the TCR library relied on RNA isolated from PBMCs. Sequencing libraries for TCR beta were prepared with iRepertoire HTBI primers and Arm-PCR of CDR3 regions. One entry per CDR3 protein, called by TCRdb with MiXCR from the multiplex PCR reads. The sample comprises hundreds of thousands of distinct CDR3 sequences, roughly 16% of which are singletons, and approximately 18% rests with the top ten. The same data also contributed to another study, on T cells in Graves' hyperthyroidism and ophthalmopathy.

The specimen was peripheral blood mononuclear cells (PBMCs), collected at new diagnosis, from a patient treated with antithyroid drugs. All receptors derive from a woman younger than 45 with Graves disease.

The sample holds many counts of this clonotype. The chain is built from TRBV6-1 and TRBJ2-7; 9 bases are shared with TRBD1. V dropped 6 bases and J dropped 5; count of bases not matched to a gene: 2. Per the germline V gene, CDR1 is MNHNS and CDR2 is SASEGT. The CDR3 sequence is 12 residues long. The CDR3 DNA follows: TGTGCCAGCAGCCGGGACAGGGACGAGCAGTACTTC. It encodes CASSRDRDEQYF.

V usage is TRBV24-1 and J usage is TRBJ2-2, with TRBD2 identical over 7 bases. This CDR3 is built from 15 residues. Germline trimming cut 3 bases from V and 7 bases from J; bases unmatched to any gene: 7. CDR1 KGHDR and CDR2 SFDVKD come from the germline V gene. The CDR3 DNA reads TGTGCCACCAGTGATCCCTCCCCGGGAGGCGGGGAGCTGTTTTTT. It yields the protein CATSDPSPGGGELFF.

This chain links TRBV6-1 with TRBJ2-1; D is ambiguous. V was shortened by 5 bases and J by 5 bases, with 22 bases between the two germline ends. This CDR3 contains 17 residues. Germline V gives CDR1 MNHNS, CDR2 SASEGT. The CDR3 is CASSRPSSAVRDNEQFF. The CDR3 DNA follows: TGTGCCAGCAGTCGCCCCTCGAGCGCAGTACGGGACAATGAGCAGTTCTTC.

Concerning this clonotype: A much larger clonotype is one base distant, so this may be a read error. The chain employs TRBV2 and TRBJ2-4, with TRBD2 matching 13 bases. The germline V gene encodes CDR1 SNHLY and CDR2 FYNNEI. CDR3 length: 17 residues. CDR3 DNA: TGTGCCAGCAAGGGACTAGCGGGGATACTAGCCAAAAACATTCGGTACTTC. Translating gives CASKGLAGILAKNIRYF.

This chain joins TRBV24-1 and TRBJ1-1; 7 bases align to TRBD1. The length of the CDR3 is 15 residues. V shed 5 bases, J shed 0 bases, and the junction held 5 bases outside the gene matches. Germline CDR1 and CDR2: KGHDR and SFDVKD. In DNA, the CDR3 is TGTGCCACCAGTGCTACGGGACAGATGAACACTGAAGCTTTCTTT. Translating gives CATSATGQMNTEAFF.

The rearrangement uses TRBV20-1 and TRBJ2-1; 10 bases agree with TRBD2. Germline values: CDR1 DFQATT, CDR2 SNEGSKA (reference sequence). The CDR3 spans 15 residues. V lost 5 bases to trimming and J lost 3 bases; unmatched junction nucleotides: 7. CDR3 in DNA: TGCAGTGCTCGAGGACTAGCGGCGGACTACAATGAGCAGTTCTTC. Protein: CSARGLAADYNEQFF.

This clonotype was recorded at least ten times. The J gene is TRBJ2-7, the V gene TRBV7-8, with 11 positions matching TRBD2. Germline trimming cut 5 bases from V and 0 bases from J; bases unmatched to any gene: 9. CDR3 length: 17 residues. Germline V gene sequence: CDR1 SGHVS, CDR2 FQNEAQ. The CDR3 sequence: CASSPTATSGTSYEQYF. The DNA for the CDR3 is TGTGCCAGCAGCCCCACGGCGACTAGCGGGACCTCCTACGAGCAGTACTTC.

This clonotype was counted ten times or more. This rearrangement joins TRBV12-5 to TRBJ2-3, with a possible D match to TRBD2 (5 bases). The V gene's germline CDR1 is LGHNT and CDR2 FRNRAP. This CDR3 is built from 14 residues. V was trimmed by 5 bases and J by 2 bases, leaving 11 bases between them. The CDR3 coding sequence is TGTGCTAGTGGTCCCGGACTCAACACAGATACGCAGTATTTT. The encoded protein is CASGPGLNTDTQYF.

The gene calls are TRBV5-1 and TRBJ1-2; 7 bases map to TRBD1. Germline V gene data show CDR1 as SGHRS and CDR2 as YFSETQ. Losses at the gene ends were 4 bases for V and 8 bases for J; bases not matched to a gene: 11. This CDR3 has 14 residues. Written as DNA, the CDR3 is TGCGCCAGCAGCCCCACCCGACAGGGTATGGGCTACACCTTC. Protein sequence: CASSPTRQGMGYTF.

This clonotype was counted many times. For the CDR3, the DNA is TGTGCCAGCAGTTTCTATAGGGCGGGAGGGCCTGGTGAGCAGTTCTTC. Its translation is CASSFYRAGGPGEQFF. The V gene is TRBV28, the J gene TRBJ2-1, with 9 positions matching TRBD2. With 3 bases clipped from V and 9 bases from J, the junction kept 12 bases outside the gene matches. This CDR3 contains 16 residues. Looked up from germline, CDR1 is MDHEN and CDR2 is SYDVKM.

Many counts were recorded for this clonotype. The gene calls are TRBV7-2 and TRBJ1-6; no definite D call. The CDR3 length is 13 residues. V shed 5 bases and J shed 9 bases, with 11 bases lying between them. Germline lookup yields CDR1 SGHTA and CDR2 FQGNSA. In DNA, the CDR3 is TGTGCCAGCAGCCTCCTCCCGGGTTCACCCCTCCACTTT. Translated: CASSLLPGSPLHF.

This clonotype was detected ten times or more. The rearrangement uses TRBV7-2 and TRBJ1-1; maybe TRBD1 (6 bases). V gave up 4 bases and J gave up 0 bases, with 9 bases separating them. CDR3 length: 14 residues. Germline assignment: CDR1 SGHTA and CDR2 FQGNSA. The CDR3 region is CASSSGQMNTEAFF. DNA for the CDR3: TGTGCCAGCAGCTCCGGACAGATGAACACTGAAGCTTTCTTT.

This clonotype appeared many times. CDR3 region: CASSSPGRLSPLHF. CDR3 DNA: TGTGCCAGCAGTTCCCCAGGGAGATTATCACCCCTCCACTTT. The rearrangement links TRBV28 to TRBJ1-6, with D perhaps TRBD1 (5 bases). Germline CDR1 reads MDHEN; CDR2 reads SYDVKM. The CDR3 consists of 14 residues. Trimming pared 4 bases from V and 10 bases from J, leaving 14 bases between. The variable domain in full, completed from reference TRBV28 and TRBJ1-6, reads DVKVTQSSRYLVKRTGEKVFLECVQDMDHENMFWYRQDPGLGLRLIYFSYDVKMKEKGDIPEGYSVSREKKERFSLILESASTNQTSMYLCASSSPGRLSPLHFGNGTRLTVT.

This clonotype was recorded only once. This chain links TRBV2 with TRBJ2-3; no definite D call. The V end was cut by 7 bases, the J end by 2 bases, with 7 bases between. The CDR3 covers 12 residues. The germline gives CDR1 SNHLY, CDR2 FYNNEI. The CDR3 sequence is CASTRLTDTQYF. The DNA of the CDR3 is TGTGCCAGCACCAGACTCACAGATACGCAGTATTTT.

This chain uses TRBV4-1 with TRBJ1-2; TRBD1 is a possible D gene (5 bases). The ends were cut back, 0 bases at V and 8 bases at J, with 19 bases in the middle. CDR1 is MGHRA, CDR2 YSYEKL, per germline. The CDR3 has 16 amino acids. CDR3 in DNA: TGCGCCAGCAGCCAAGATTACATTGTGGGGGTTGGGGGCTACACCTTC. Translation gives CASSQDYIVGVGGYTF.

This clonotype has a count of ten or more. The V call is TRBV7-2, the J call TRBJ2-1; 7 bases line up with TRBD1. V lost 4 bases, J lost 7 bases, and 13 bases stayed unmatched. This CDR3 comprises 16 residues. The germline gives CDR1 SGHTA, CDR2 FQGNSA. The CDR3 reads CASSSKKTGRRNEQFF. The DNA for the CDR3 is TGTGCCAGCAGCTCGAAGAAGACAGGGCGTAGGAATGAGCAGTTCTTC.